This entry is about one T cell receptor beta chain. The sample belongs to a study of blood T cell repertoires in COVID-19. Authors' processing steps: Estimated nucleated cell counts came from reference gene primer amplification. Sequencing was performed with immunoSEQ multiplex PCR; in TCRdb, only in-frame clones are kept and a portion is missing. That table gives V, J and clone size, and the DNA gave D and trimming. Counted here are fewer than 65,000 clones, around 87% occurring once; the ten biggest clones make up 6% to 7%. The clonotype comes from a man in his 60s with acute or convalescent COVID-19. The source material was peripheral blood.

CDR3 in amino acids: CASSLALTGMNTEAFF. CDR3 nucleotide sequence: TGCGCCAGCAGCTTGGCCCTGACAGGAATGAACACTGAAGCTTTCTTT. V is TRBV5-1 and J is TRBJ1-1; possibly TRBD1 for D (6 bases). This CDR3 region has 16 residues. The germline V and J ends were trimmed by 0 bases and 0 bases, with 12 bases remaining between them. Looked up from germline, CDR1 is SGHRS and CDR2 is YFSETQ.